One and the same sample provided the 9 T cell receptor beta chains below, sequenced in a study of blood T cell repertoires in COVID-19. The assay was immunoSEQ multiplex PCR, and TCRdb's table has in-frame clones only and misses some. The data show hundreds of thousands of clones, around 90% seen once. Sample: peripheral blood. These receptors all come from a woman younger than 45 with COVID-19, enrolled during active disease.

The rearrangement links TRBV7-6 to TRBJ1-6, with TRBD1 as a possible D gene (5 bases). CDR1 is SGHVS, CDR2 FNYEAQ, per germline. The CDR3 loop spans 16 amino acids. V was clipped by 2 bases and J by 2 bases, with 10 bases between them. The CDR3 loop is CASSLRQGPYNSPLHF. As DNA, the CDR3 is TGTGCCAGCAGCTTACGCCAGGGCCCCTATAATTCACCCCTCCACTTT.

The chain joins TRBV5-4 to TRBJ2-3; 8 bases map to TRBD1. There are 12 residues in the CDR3. Germline V gene data show CDR1 as SGHNT and CDR2 as YYREEE (reference sequence). Trimming took 3 bases from V and 12 from J; bases not matched to a gene: 6. Here the CDR3 reads CASSSQGTGQYF. As DNA, the CDR3 is TGTGCCAGCAGCTCCCAGGGGACAGGCCAGTATTTT.

The rearrangement uses TRBV6-5 and TRBJ2-5; TRBD2 is a possible D gene (5 bases). The CDR3 has 13 amino acids. The ends were cut back, 8 bases at V and 8 bases at J, with 18 bases in the middle. From germline, CDR1 is MNHEY and CDR2 SVGAGI. The CDR3 sequence: CASHGVGDITQYF. CDR3 sequence (DNA): TGTGCCAGCCACGGGGTTGGGGATATAACCCAGTACTTC.

V and J are TRBV14 and TRBJ1-5; 10 bases agree with TRBD1. CDR3 length equals 19 residues. Losses at the gene ends were 0 bases for V and 0 bases for J; bases not matched to a gene: 8. The germline V gene encodes CDR1 SGHDN and CDR2 FVKESK. The CDR3 loop is CASSQDEGQGPYSNQPQHF. In DNA form, the CDR3 reads TGTGCCAGCAGCCAAGACGAGGGACAGGGGCCCTATAGCAATCAGCCCCAGCATTTT.

This chain connects TRBV19 to TRBJ2-5; 7 positions agree with TRBD1. The CDR3 is made up of 18 amino acids. CDR1 is LNHDA and CDR2 is SQIVND in the germline V gene (reference sequence). The V gene end was trimmed by 3 bases and the J gene end by 3 bases; junction bases not matched to a gene: 16. The CDR3 DNA sequence: TGTGCCAGTAGTATGTGGGCGTTGCAAGACAGGGACGAAGAGACCCAGTACTTC. Its translation is CASSMWALQDRDEETQYF.

The chain has TRBV24-1 and TRBJ2-5; a possible D gene is TRBD1 (6 bases). CDR1 is KGHDR and CDR2 is SFDVKD in the germline V gene. Trimming shortened V by 5 bases and J by 1 base, and 7 bases separated the two germline ends. CDR3 length: 13 residues. The CDR3 spells CATSVGGQETQYF. The CDR3 nucleotides read TGTGCCACCAGTGTAGGGGGCCAAGAGACCCAGTACTTC.

The CDR3 here is CSAQSGVRNTEAFF. CDR3 DNA: TGCAGCGCTCAATCAGGGGTAAGGAACACTGAAGCTTTCTTT. The rearrangement uses TRBV29-1 and TRBJ1-1; weak D call: TRBD1 (6 bases). The germline CDR1 and CDR2 sequences are SQVTM and ANQGSEA. The CDR3 contains 14 residues. The V end lost 7 bases, the J end lost 1 base, and 16 bases lay between the germline ends.

The chain couples TRBV6-7 to TRBJ2-7, with TRBD2 matching 9 bases. TRBV6-7 is filed as an ORF, its function uncertain. V dropped 0 bases and J dropped 0; count of bases not matched to a gene: 15. This CDR3 spans 20 amino acids. The CDR3 protein is CASSYSKGEERGVPSYEQYF. Here the CDR3 DNA reads TGTGCCAGCAGTTACTCGAAGGGGGAAGAGCGGGGGGTCCCCTCCTACGAGCAGTACTTC.

This clone was observed once. The V and J genes are TRBV7-8 and TRBJ2-1, with 13 bases aligning to TRBD2. The length of the CDR3 is 17 residues. Per germline, CDR1 SGHVS and CDR2 FQNEAQ. The junction had 8 bases not matched to a gene; V was cut back by 4 bases and J by 5 bases. In DNA form, the CDR3 reads TGTGCCAGCAGCTCAATCCCTGGGACTAGCGGGGACAATGAGCAGTTCTTC. Translating gives CASSSIPGTSGDNEQFF.